These T cell receptor beta chains were read from a single sample in a study of response to subunit inactivated influenza vaccine. MiXCR, run by TCRdb on the RT-PCR reads, gives a single entry per CDR3 protein. The data show some 550,000 distinct CDR3 sequences, with roughly 25% seen just once and approximately 3% held by the top ten. In addition, the sample was reused for a study of T cells expressing NK-cell markers.

Sequenced material: CD4+ T cells sorted from PBMCs, taken roughly 12 days after vaccination. These receptors originate from a man in his fifties or sixties who received an inactivated influenza vaccine. Both conserved end residues are part of each CDR3. The order of the fields is V gene, CDR3 protein.

v_gene: TRBV6-1; CDR3aa: CASSEIGPMQETQYF
v_gene: TRBV4-2; CDR3aa: CASSPVVRVDPGRTSTDTQYF
v_gene: TRBV11-2; CDR3aa: CASSSRWAGGSGANVLTF
v_gene: TRBV7-2; CDR3aa: CASSMTGAANSPLHF
v_gene: TRBV9; CDR3aa: CASSVGQVGEKLFF
v_gene: TRBV5-1; CDR3aa: CASSDGTARNYGYTF
v_gene: TRBV6-2/TRBV6-3; CDR3aa: CASRMDRAVGETQYF
v_gene: TRBV5-1; CDR3aa: CASSRSGGNTDTQYF
v_gene: TRBV11-2; CDR3aa: CASSLQRQGTGGHTEAFF
v_gene: TRBV6-1; CDR3aa: CASSRRQGGNTEAFF
v_gene: TRBV20-1; CDR3aa: CSASTGPNQPQHF
v_gene: TRBV20-1; CDR3aa: CSVSLAGWADTQYF
v_gene: TRBV7-2; CDR3aa: CASSLVGDWNTDTQYF
v_gene: TRBV6-2/TRBV6-3; CDR3aa: CASGGSYEQYF
v_gene: TRBV5-1; CDR3aa: CASSPVSGSSSYEQYF
v_gene: TRBV5-1; CDR3aa: CASSLEGQGGNNEQFF
v_gene: TRBV6-2/TRBV6-3; CDR3aa: CASSYEGMGTGELFF
v_gene: TRBV20-1; CDR3aa: CSARAGLAGFSGELFF
v_gene: TRBV12-3/TRBV12-4; CDR3aa: CASSWSPGPDTQYF
v_gene: TRBV20-1; CDR3aa: CSAREGGSGAYEQYF
v_gene: TRBV9; CDR3aa: CASSVDRESYNEQFF
v_gene: TRBV18; CDR3aa: CASSPGQGAGNEQFF
v_gene: TRBV7-2; CDR3aa: CASSFDRAREAFF
v_gene: TRBV28; CDR3aa: CASSSPPYSGNTIYF
v_gene: TRBV28; CDR3aa: CVSALGGGTDTQYF
v_gene: TRBV6-2/TRBV6-3; CDR3aa: CASSQRGSWRETQYF
v_gene: TRBV6-2/TRBV6-3; CDR3aa: CASSYWPSTEAFF